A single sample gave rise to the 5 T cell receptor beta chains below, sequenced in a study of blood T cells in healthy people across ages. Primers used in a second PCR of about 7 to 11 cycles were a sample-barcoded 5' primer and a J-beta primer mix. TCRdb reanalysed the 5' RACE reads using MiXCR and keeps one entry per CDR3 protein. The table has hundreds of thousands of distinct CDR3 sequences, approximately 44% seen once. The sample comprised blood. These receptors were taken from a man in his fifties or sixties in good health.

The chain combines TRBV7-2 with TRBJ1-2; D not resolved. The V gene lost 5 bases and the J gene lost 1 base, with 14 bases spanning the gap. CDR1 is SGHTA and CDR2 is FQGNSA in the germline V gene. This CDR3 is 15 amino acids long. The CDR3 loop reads CASSRAGGFNYGYTF. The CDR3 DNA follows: TGTGCCAGCAGCCGGGCCGGAGGTTTTAACTATGGCTACACCTTC.

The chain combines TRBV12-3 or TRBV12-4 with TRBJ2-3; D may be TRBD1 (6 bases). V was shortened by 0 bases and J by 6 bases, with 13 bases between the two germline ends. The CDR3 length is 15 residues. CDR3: CASSLADRSMDTQYF. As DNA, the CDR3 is TGTGCCAGCAGTTTAGCCGACAGGAGCATGGATACGCAGTATTTT.

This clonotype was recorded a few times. CDR3 bases: TGTGCCAGCGCCCGGGGGGTTGGCACAGATACGCAGTATTTT. Encoded protein: CASARGVGTDTQYF. The chain carries TRBV2 and TRBJ2-3; TRBD2 aligns across 7 bases. CDR1 and CDR2 (germline): SNHLY, FYNNEI. The CDR3 contains 14 residues. V gave up 8 bases and J gave up 1 base; unmatched junction bases: 6.

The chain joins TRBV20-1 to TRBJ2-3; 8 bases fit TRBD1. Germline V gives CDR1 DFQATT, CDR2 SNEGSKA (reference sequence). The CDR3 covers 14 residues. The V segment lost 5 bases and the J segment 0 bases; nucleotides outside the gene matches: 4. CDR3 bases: TGCAGTGCTCGGGACAGGTATAGCACAGATACGCAGTATTTT. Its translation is CSARDRYSTDTQYF.

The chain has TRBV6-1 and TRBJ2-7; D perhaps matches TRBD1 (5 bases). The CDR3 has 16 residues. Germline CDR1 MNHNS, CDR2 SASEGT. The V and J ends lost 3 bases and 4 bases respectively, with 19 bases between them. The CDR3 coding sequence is TGTGCCAGCAGTGACTATCTGGGGCCTTTAAAATACGAGCAGTACTTC. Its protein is CASSDYLGPLKYEQYF.